The T cell receptor (beta chain) described here comes from a study of siplizumab effects on memory and regulatory T cells. The CDR3 is 15 amino acids. Per the germline V gene, CDR1 is SGHNT and CDR2 is YENEEA. Trimming took 5 bases from V and 2 from J, leaving 16 bases between them. Study findings and constraints: Assignment to unstimulated subsets succeeded for only a minor fraction of the alloreactive clones. Memory cells seemed less diverse than naive T cells, which also seemed major contributors to the alloresponse.

For this clone: What it recognizes is unknown.

Profiled with immunoSEQ multiplex PCR; TCRdb holds only in-frame clones, not every one. The sample holds some 97,000 clones, 94% seen once. The genes are TRBV11-3 and TRBJ2-7; D might be TRBD1 (6 bases). The sample comprised Tregs sorted from blood. The source of this sequence is a human donor in good health. The CDR3 DNA sequence: TGTGCCAGCAGCCGAGCGACAGGAGGCCCCTACGAGCAGTACTTC. Translating it yields CASSRATGGPYEQYF.